The clone carrying this T cell receptor beta chain was seen only a few times. This sample is drawn from a study of blood T cell repertoires in COVID-19. Study in general: Acute-phase and convalescent COVID-19 samples originated in the United States, Italy and Spain. T cells, B-cell-depleted T cells, or PBMCs supplied cDNA or gDNA.

This CDR3 has 15 residues. Germline CDR1 is MDHEN and CDR2 is SYDVKM. V lost 6 bases to trimming and J lost 8 bases; unmatched junction nucleotides: 9. Authors' methods: Reference gene primer amplification gave nucleated cell count estimates. The assay was immunoSEQ multiplex PCR, and TCRdb's table has in-frame clones only and misses some. The DNA was the basis for D and trimming; V, J and clone size are from that table. The sample carries 210,000 or so clones, approximately 80% recorded once. The sequenced sample consisted of peripheral blood. The clonotype was recovered from a woman of 80 years or more with acute or convalescent COVID-19. This chain connects TRBV28 to TRBJ1-3; 11 bases line up with TRBD1. The CDR3 loop is CASSLSGQGEYTIYF. As DNA, the CDR3 is TGTGCCAGCAGCCTGTCGGGACAGGGGGAATACACCATATATTTT. Together with reference TRBV28 and TRBJ1-3, the CDR3 gives the full variable domain: DVKVTQSSRYLVKRTGEKVFLECVQDMDHENMFWYRQDPGLGLRLIYFSYDVKMKEKGDIPEGYSVSREKKERFSLILESASTNQTSMYLCASSLSGQGEYTIYFGEGSWLTVV.